This record covers a single TCR beta chain. Its antigen is undetermined. The record originates from a study of lymphopenia after photon versus proton radiotherapy. Study outcomes and limitations: Photon-treated patients lost naive T cells and TCR diversity; proton-treated stayed stable.

The table came from immunoSEQ multiplex PCR; TCRdb's copy has only in-frame clones and leaves some out. This table has about 70,000 clones, less than 95% appearing once. The sequence came from a woman aged 40 to 50 with cholangiocarcinoma. Sequenced here: peripheral blood, sampled from a patient treated with photon-based radiotherapy.

The CDR3 DNA reads as TGTGCCTGGAGGCAGGGGACAGGACTTGCGGATACGCAGTATTTT. Translating it yields CAWRQGTGLADTQYF. The chain combines TRBV30 with TRBJ2-3; 8 positions agree with TRBD1. Germline trimming cut 3 bases from V and 6 bases from J; bases unmatched to any gene: 11. The CDR3 contains 15 residues. CDR1 GTSNPN and CDR2 SVGIG come from the germline V gene (reference sequence).